This T cell receptor beta chain emerged from a study of T-cell memory formation after mild COVID-19. Via MiXCR, TCRdb re-called the 5' RACE reads, giving one row per CDR3 protein. This sample has some 410,000 distinct CDR3 sequences, with 20% to 30% found just once. CDR3 length: 15 residues. The V gene lost 5 bases and the J gene lost 0 bases, with 13 bases spanning the gap. Germline V lookup: CDR1 SGHVS, CDR2 FNYEAQ. The clonotype was recovered from an adult woman who had mild COVID-19 (a few samples of this study predate the infection). Cell type and time point are not known. Sequenced input: PBMCs or a T cell subset sorted from them (not recorded which). The chain is built from TRBV7-6 and TRBJ1-1; tentatively, D is TRBD1 (6 bases). In nucleotides, the CDR3 is TGTGCCAGCAGCCCCTCACAGGGTATGAACACTGAAGCTTTCTTT. Its translation: CASSPSQGMNTEAFF.